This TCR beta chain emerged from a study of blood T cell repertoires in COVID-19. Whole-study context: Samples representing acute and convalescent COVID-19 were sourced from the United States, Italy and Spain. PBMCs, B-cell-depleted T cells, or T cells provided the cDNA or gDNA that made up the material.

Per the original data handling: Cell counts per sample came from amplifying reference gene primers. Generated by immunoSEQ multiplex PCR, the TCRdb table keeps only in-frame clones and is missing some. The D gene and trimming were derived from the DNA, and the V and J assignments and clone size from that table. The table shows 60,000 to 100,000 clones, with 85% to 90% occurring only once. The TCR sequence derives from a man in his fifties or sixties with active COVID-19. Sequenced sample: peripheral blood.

The CDR3 bases are TGTGCCAGCAGTGTCCTGGGACAGGGAGAAGAAAAACTGTTTTTT. Its protein product is CASSVLGQGEEKLFF. This rearrangement joins TRBV3-1 (or the pseudogene TRBV3-2) to TRBJ1-4, with TRBD1 matching over 9 bases. The CDR3 length is 15 residues. From germline, CDR1 is LGHDT and CDR2 YNNKEL (reference sequence). Trimming at V came to 6 bases and at J to 8 bases, leaving 10 bases not matched to a gene.